These T cell receptor beta chains were read from a single sample in a study of human T cells and chemical hapten exposure. TCRdb reanalysed the RACE reads using MiXCR and keeps one entry per CDR3 protein. The repertoire holds 25,000 to 35,000 distinct CDR3 sequences, with 5.5% to 6.5% as singletons. This specimen was whole blood, taken in connection with sensitization to the hapten diphenylcyclopropenone (DPC). Receptors were obtained from a man under 40 with alopecia areata. Some clones in this sample may be carry-over from other donors' samples. The CDR3 runs from the conserved cysteine through the conserved F or W. A D gene is named only where the DNA matches it firmly. Not every row has a clone size; where given, it reads once, few, many or a size class.

j_gene: TRBJ1-2
d_gene: NA
abundance: NA
v_gene: TRBV18
CDR3aa: CASSPLHRDGYGYTF
CDR3nt: TGTGCCAGCTCACCACTCCACAGGGACGGGTATGGCTACACCTTC

j_gene: TRBJ1-3
d_gene: NA
abundance: many
v_gene: TRBV6-1
CDR3aa: CASKQNYFCASKQNSGNTIYF
CDR3nt: NA

j_gene: TRBJ2-1
d_gene: TRBD1
abundance: many
v_gene: TRBV7-8
CDR3aa: CASSLVTGGEQFF
CDR3nt: TGTGCCAGCAGCTTAGTCACAGGGGGTGAGCAGTTCTTC

j_gene: TRBJ2-7
d_gene: TRBD1
abundance: many
v_gene: TRBV7-2
CDR3aa: CASSSGGSEQYF
CDR3nt: TGTGCCAGCAGTTCAGGGGGCAGCGAGCAGTACTTC

j_gene: TRBJ2-5
d_gene: NA
abundance: many
v_gene: TRBV29-1
CDR3aa: CSVAGGIQDPQTRETQYF
CDR3nt: TGCAGCGTCGCTGGGGGAATACAGGACCCTCAAACCAGAGAGACCCAGTACTTC

j_gene: TRBJ2-1
d_gene: NA
abundance: many
v_gene: TRBV19
CDR3aa: CASSISSYNEQFF
CDR3nt: TGTGCCAGTAGTATTAGCTCCTACAATGAGCAGTTCTTC

j_gene: TRBJ1-5
d_gene: NA
abundance: many
v_gene: TRBV19
CDR3aa: CASSIDLPGASNQPQHF
CDR3nt: TGTGCCAGTAGTATAGATCTGCCAGGGGCGTCCAATCAGCCCCAGCATTTT

j_gene: TRBJ1-1
d_gene: NA
abundance: many
v_gene: TRBV2
CDR3aa: CASSSGERNTEAFF
CDR3nt: TGTGCCAGCAGCTCAGGGGAGCGCAACACTGAAGCTTTCTTT

j_gene: TRBJ2-3
d_gene: NA
abundance: many
v_gene: TRBV25-1
CDR3aa: CASSEGDTQYF
CDR3nt: TGTGCCAGCAGTGAAGGGGATACGCAGTATTTT

j_gene: TRBJ1-4
d_gene: TRBD1
abundance: many
v_gene: TRBV12-3/TRBV12-4
CDR3aa: CASRPTGEEKLFF
CDR3nt: TGTGCCAGCAGACCGACAGGGGAGGAAAAACTGTTTTTT

j_gene: TRBJ2-3
d_gene: TRBD2
abundance: NA
v_gene: TRBV5-5
CDR3aa: CASSRSPGLAGFADTQYF
CDR3nt: TGTGCCAGCAGCAGATCTCCGGGACTAGCGGGATTCGCAGATACGCAGTATTTT

j_gene: TRBJ1-3
d_gene: NA
abundance: NA
v_gene: TRBV12-3/TRBV12-4
CDR3aa: CASSFGQIGNTIYF
CDR3nt: TGTGCCAGCAGTTTCGGACAGATCGGAAACACCATATATTTT

j_gene: TRBJ1-5
d_gene: NA
abundance: many
v_gene: TRBV4-3
CDR3aa: CASSQSLTSPWGYSNQPQHF
CDR3nt: TGCGCCAGCAGCCAGTCTCTGACATCACCCTGGGGATATAGCAATCAGCCCCAGCATTTT

j_gene: TRBJ2-2
d_gene: NA
abundance: many
v_gene: TRBV12-5
CDR3aa: CASGSVEGLGELFF
CDR3nt: TGTGCTAGTGGTTCCGTTGAAGGGCTCGGGGAGCTGTTTTTT

j_gene: TRBJ1-2
d_gene: TRBD1
abundance: many
v_gene: TRBV12-3/TRBV12-4
CDR3aa: CASSFGDRDGYTF
CDR3nt: TGTGCCAGCAGTTTCGGGGACAGGGACGGCTACACCTTC

j_gene: TRBJ1-5
d_gene: NA
abundance: many
v_gene: TRBV19
CDR3aa: CASSMAGDQPQHF
CDR3nt: TGTGCCAGTAGTATGGCGGGAGATCAGCCCCAGCATTTT

j_gene: TRBJ1-1
d_gene: NA
abundance: many
v_gene: TRBV20-1
CDR3aa: CSAREGGGTEAFF
CDR3nt: TGCAGTGCTAGAGAGGGAGGGGGCACTGAAGCTTTCTTT

j_gene: TRBJ1-6
d_gene: TRBD1
abundance: medium-sized
v_gene: TRBV3-1
CDR3aa: CASSQDGGQGIFDSPLHF
CDR3nt: TGTGCCAGCAGCCAAGATGGGGGACAGGGAATCTTCGATTCACCCCTCCACTTT

j_gene: TRBJ2-7
d_gene: NA
abundance: medium-sized
v_gene: TRBV19
CDR3aa: CASSIDLGLVNEQYF
CDR3nt: TGTGCCAGTAGTATAGATCTAGGGCTCGTCAACGAGCAGTACTTC

j_gene: TRBJ2-2
d_gene: TRBD2
abundance: many
v_gene: TRBV6-6
CDR3aa: CASRQTSGRSGTNTGELFF
CDR3nt: TGTGCCAGCAGGCAGACTAGCGGGAGATCTGGTACGAACACCGGGGAGCTGTTTTTT

j_gene: TRBJ2-5
d_gene: TRBD2
abundance: many
v_gene: TRBV14
CDR3aa: CASSQTGLAGETQYF
CDR3nt: TGTGCCAGCAGCCAAACAGGACTAGCAGGAGAGACCCAGTACTTC

j_gene: TRBJ1-6
d_gene: NA
abundance: few
v_gene: TRBV7-9
CDR3aa: CASSPPGSNSPLHF
CDR3nt: TGTGCCAGCAGCCCCCCGGGGTCCAATTCACCCCTCCACTTT

j_gene: TRBJ1-6
d_gene: NA
abundance: many
v_gene: TRBV18
CDR3aa: CASSPDSSNSPLHF
CDR3nt: TGTGCCAGCTCACCAGACAGTTCTAATTCACCCCTCCACTTT

j_gene: TRBJ1-2
d_gene: NA
abundance: many
v_gene: TRBV3-1
CDR3aa: CASSPPGGDHGYTF
CDR3nt: TGTGCCAGCAGCCCCCCGGGGGGGGACCATGGCTACACCTTC

j_gene: TRBJ2-1
d_gene: NA
abundance: few
v_gene: TRBV11-2
CDR3aa: CASSSTGSGEQFF
CDR3nt: TGTGCCAGCAGCTCCACAGGGAGCGGTGAGCAGTTCTTC

j_gene: TRBJ2-1
d_gene: TRBD2
abundance: many
v_gene: TRBV14
CDR3aa: CASSLQAGVDGFKFF
CDR3nt: TGTGCCAGCAGCCTACAAGCGGGAGTAGATGGATTTAAGTTCTTC

j_gene: TRBJ2-7
d_gene: NA
abundance: many
v_gene: TRBV27
CDR3aa: CASSEPGTGVGEQYF
CDR3nt: TGTGCCAGCAGTGAACCGGGGACGGGAGTGGGCGAGCAGTACTTC

j_gene: TRBJ2-1
d_gene: NA
abundance: many
v_gene: TRBV19
CDR3aa: CASSMEWGNEQFF
CDR3nt: TGTGCCAGTAGTATGGAATGGGGAAATGAGCAGTTCTTC

j_gene: TRBJ2-3
d_gene: NA
abundance: many
v_gene: TRBV6-5
CDR3aa: CASSYNPEDTQYF
CDR3nt: TGTGCCAGCAGTTACAATCCAGAAGATACGCAGTATTTT

j_gene: TRBJ1-5
d_gene: NA
abundance: many
v_gene: TRBV6-6
CDR3aa: CASKWKNQPQHF
CDR3nt: TGTGCCAGCAAGTGGAAAAATCAGCCCCAGCATTTT

j_gene: TRBJ2-2
d_gene: NA
abundance: many
v_gene: TRBV5-1
CDR3aa: CASRFSSTGELFF
CDR3nt: TGCGCCAGTAGATTCTCGAGCACCGGGGAGCTGTTTTTT